The present TCR beta chain was sequenced within a study of blood T cell repertoires in COVID-19. Study as a whole: PBMCs, B-cell-depleted T cells, or T cells were the source of the cDNA or gDNA that made up the material.

This CDR3 is built from 15 residues. Germline CDR1 and CDR2: MGHDK and SYGVNS. With 2 bases removed from V and 5 bases from J, the gap between germline ends came to 15 bases. In the original workflow: The authors estimated nucleated cell counts from reference gene primer amplification. The repertoire was sequenced with immunoSEQ multiplex PCR; TCRdb's copy has only in-frame clones and lacks some. The DNA was the basis for D and trimming; V, J and clone size are from that table. The table shows approximately 50,000 clones, with about 76% occurring only once. This sequence was found in a man aged 45-65 years with active or convalescent COVID-19. Sequencing used peripheral blood. The chain carries TRBV25-1 and TRBJ2-5; a weak D match, TRBD2 (6 bases). CDR3 residues: CASSEISTSRETQYF. CDR3 DNA sequence: TGTGCCAGCAGTGAAATCTCAACTAGCAGGGAGACCCAGTACTTC.